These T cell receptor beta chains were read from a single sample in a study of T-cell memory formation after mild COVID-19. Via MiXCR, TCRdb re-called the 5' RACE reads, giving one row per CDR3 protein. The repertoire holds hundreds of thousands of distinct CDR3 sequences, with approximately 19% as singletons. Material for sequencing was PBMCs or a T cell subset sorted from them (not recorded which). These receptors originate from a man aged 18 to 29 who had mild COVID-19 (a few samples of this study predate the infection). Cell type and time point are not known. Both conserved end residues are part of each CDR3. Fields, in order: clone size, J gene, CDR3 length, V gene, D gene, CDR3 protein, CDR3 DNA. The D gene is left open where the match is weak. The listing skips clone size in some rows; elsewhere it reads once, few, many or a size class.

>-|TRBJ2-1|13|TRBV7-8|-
CASSPARLNEQFF
TGTGCCAGCAGCCCAGCTAGGCTCAATGAGCAGTTCTTC
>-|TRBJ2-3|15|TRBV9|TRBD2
CASSTSGGFTDTQYF
TGTGCCAGCAGTACTAGCGGGGGTTTCACAGATACGCAGTATTTT
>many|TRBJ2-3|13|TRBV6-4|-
CASSAGSTDTQYF
TGTGCCAGCAGTGCGGGGAGCACAGATACGCAGTATTTT
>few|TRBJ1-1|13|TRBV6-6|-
CASSTGRSTEAFF
TGTGCCAGCAGTACCGGACGGAGCACTGAAGCTTTCTTT
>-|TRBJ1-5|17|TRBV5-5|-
CASSPDRTAYSNQPQHF
TGTGCCAGCAGCCCGGACAGAACAGCTTATAGCAATCAGCCCCAGCATTTT
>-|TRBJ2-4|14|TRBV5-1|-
CASSLDLAKNIQYF
TGCGCCAGCAGCCTGGACCTAGCCAAAAACATTCAGTACTTC
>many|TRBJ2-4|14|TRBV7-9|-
CASSLAGWVNIQYF
TGTGCCAGCAGCTTAGCCGGCTGGGTAAACATTCAGTACTTC
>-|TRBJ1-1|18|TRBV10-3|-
CAISESRGKGDLNTEAFF
TGTGCCATCAGTGAGTCCCGGGGGAAGGGCGATTTGAACACTGAAGCTTTCTTT
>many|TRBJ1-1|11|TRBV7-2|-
CASSRQTEAFF
TGTGCCAGCAGCCGCCAAACTGAAGCTTTCTTT
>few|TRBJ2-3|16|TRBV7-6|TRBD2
CASSYLAGGSRDTQYF
TGTGCCAGCAGCTATTTAGCGGGGGGCAGCAGGGATACGCAGTATTTT
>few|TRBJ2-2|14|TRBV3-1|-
CASSRTGAAGELFF
TGTGCCAGCAGTCGGACGGGGGCGGCCGGGGAGCTGTTTTTT
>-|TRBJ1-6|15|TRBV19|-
CASRTTGAGNSPLHF
TGTGCCAGTAGGACCACGGGGGCAGGAAATTCACCCCTCCACTTT
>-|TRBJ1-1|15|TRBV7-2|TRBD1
CASSAGTAKITEAFF
TGTGCCAGCAGCGCCGGGACAGCGAAGATCACTGAAGCTTTCTTT
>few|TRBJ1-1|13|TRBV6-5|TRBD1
CASSPWTGHEAFF
TGTGCCAGCAGTCCCTGGACAGGGCATGAAGCTTTCTTT
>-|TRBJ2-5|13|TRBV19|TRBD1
CASSTDRVETQYF
TGTGCCAGTAGTACGGACAGGGTGGAGACCCAGTACTTC
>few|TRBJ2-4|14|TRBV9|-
CASSVEPGENIQYF
TGTGCCAGCAGCGTAGAGCCTGGGGAAAACATTCAGTACTTC
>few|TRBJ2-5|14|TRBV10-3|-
CATSGRDGQETQYF
TGTGCCACCAGTGGCCGGGACGGGCAAGAGACCCAGTACTTC
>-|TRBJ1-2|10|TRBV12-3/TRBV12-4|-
CASSLNGYTF
TGTGCCAGCAGTTTAAATGGCTACACCTTC
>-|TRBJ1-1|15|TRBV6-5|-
CASSYSKAANTEAFF
TGTGCCAGCAGTTACTCGAAAGCAGCGAACACTGAAGCTTTCTTT
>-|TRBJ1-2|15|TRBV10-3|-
CAITSGGASVEGYTF
TGTGCCATCACCTCTGGGGGGGCTAGTGTGGAGGGCTACACCTTC
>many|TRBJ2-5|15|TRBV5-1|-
CASSSVVGGQETQYF
TGCGCCAGCAGCTCGGTGGTTGGGGGCCAAGAGACCCAGTACTTC
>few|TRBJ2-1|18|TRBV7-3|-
CASSLRRSRQGGFNEQFF
TGTGCCAGCAGCTTAAGGAGGAGTCGCCAGGGGGGTTTCAATGAGCAGTTCTTC
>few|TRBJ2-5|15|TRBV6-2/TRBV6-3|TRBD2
CASSDSGDLQETQYF
TGTGCCAGCAGTGATAGCGGGGACCTCCAAGAGACCCAGTACTTC
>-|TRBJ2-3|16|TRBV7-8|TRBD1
CASSQPTGGVTDTQYF
TGTGCCAGCAGCCAACCGACAGGGGGCGTGACAGATACGCAGTATTTT
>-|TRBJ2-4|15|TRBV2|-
CASRSRGIAKNIQYF
TGTGCCAGCAGGAGTCGCGGCATAGCCAAAAACATTCAGTACTTC
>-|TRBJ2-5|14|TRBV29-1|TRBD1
CSVERARGLETQYF
TGCAGCGTTGAAAGGGCCAGGGGGCTGGAGACCCAGTACTTC
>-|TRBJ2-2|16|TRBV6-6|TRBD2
CASNRLAGTNTGELFF
TGTGCCAGCAACCGACTAGCGGGAACGAACACCGGGGAGCTGTTTTTT
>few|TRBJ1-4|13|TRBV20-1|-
CSARGGFNEKLFF
TGCAGTGCTAGAGGCGGTTTCAATGAAAAACTGTTTTTT
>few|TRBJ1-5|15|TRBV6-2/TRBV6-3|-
CASSYLGRGYQPQHF
TGTGCCAGCAGTTACTTAGGCAGGGGATATCAGCCCCAGCATTTT
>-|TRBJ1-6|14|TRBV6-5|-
CASNKGQFSSPLHF
TGTGCCAGCAACAAAGGACAGTTCAGTTCACCCCTCCACTTT
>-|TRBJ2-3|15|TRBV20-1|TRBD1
CSARDGGTGLDTQYF
TGCAGTGCTAGAGATGGAGGGACAGGACTAGATACGCAGTATTTT
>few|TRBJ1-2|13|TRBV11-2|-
CASSQARFYGYTF
TGTGCCAGCAGCCAGGCAAGGTTTTATGGCTACACCTTC
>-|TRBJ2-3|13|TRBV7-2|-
CASSDSLTDTQYF
TGTGCCAGCAGCGACAGCCTCACAGATACGCAGTATTTT
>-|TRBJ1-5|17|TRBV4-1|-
CASSQEPPLRGNQPQHF
TGCGCCAGCAGCCAAGAACCCCCTCTCAGGGGCAATCAGCCCCAGCATTTT
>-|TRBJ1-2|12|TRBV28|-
CASSLEGWGYTF
TGTGCCAGCAGTTTAGAAGGATGGGGCTACACCTTC
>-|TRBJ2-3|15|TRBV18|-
CASSPGGGELNTQYF
TGTGCCAGCTCACCAGGCGGGGGCGAGCTGAATACGCAGTATTTT
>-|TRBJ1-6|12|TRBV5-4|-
CASSLTGSPLHF
TGTGCCAGCAGCTTGACCGGGTCACCCCTCCACTTT
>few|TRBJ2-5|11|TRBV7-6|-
CASSPKVAQYF
TGTGCCAGCAGCCCAAAGGTGGCCCAGTACTTC
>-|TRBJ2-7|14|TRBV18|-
CASSPQGRLYEQYF
TGTGCCAGCTCACCCCAGGGTCGGCTATACGAGCAGTACTTC
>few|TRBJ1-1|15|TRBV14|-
CASSPLRGLNTEAFF
TGTGCCAGCAGCCCCCTAAGGGGGTTGAACACTGAAGCTTTCTTT
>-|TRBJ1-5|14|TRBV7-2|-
CASRRTTVDQPQHF
TGTGCCAGCAGACGTACCACAGTGGATCAGCCCCAGCATTTT
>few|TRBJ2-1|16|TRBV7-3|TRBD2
CASSLMVTSGYNEQFF
TGTGCCAGCAGCTTAATGGTGACTAGCGGCTACAATGAGCAGTTCTTC
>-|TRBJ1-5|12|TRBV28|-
CATQFPPQPQHF
TGTGCCACCCAGTTTCCCCCTCAGCCCCAGCATTTT
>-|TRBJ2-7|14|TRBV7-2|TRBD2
CASRYGRETYEQYF
TGTGCCAGCAGATATGGGAGGGAAACCTACGAGCAGTACTTC
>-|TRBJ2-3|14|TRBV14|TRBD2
CASSEGLASDTQYF
TGTGCCAGCAGCGAGGGACTAGCGAGTGATACGCAGTATTTT
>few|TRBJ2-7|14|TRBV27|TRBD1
CASSSDRVTYEQYF
TGTGCCAGCAGTTCCGACAGGGTGACCTACGAGCAGTACTTC
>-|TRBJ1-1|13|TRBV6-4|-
CASSVEENTEAFF
TGTGCCAGCAGTGTGGAGGAGAACACTGAAGCTTTCTTT
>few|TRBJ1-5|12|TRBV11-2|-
CASSYRDQPQHF
TGTGCCAGCAGCTACCGGGATCAGCCCCAGCATTTT
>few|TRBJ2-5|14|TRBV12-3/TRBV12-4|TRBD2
CASTIRGGIETQYF
TGTGCCAGCACCATTCGGGGGGGTATCGAGACCCAGTACTTC
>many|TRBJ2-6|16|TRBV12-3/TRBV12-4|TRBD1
CASSLADRAGANVLTF
TGTGCCAGCAGTTTGGCCGACAGGGCTGGGGCCAACGTCCTGACTTTC